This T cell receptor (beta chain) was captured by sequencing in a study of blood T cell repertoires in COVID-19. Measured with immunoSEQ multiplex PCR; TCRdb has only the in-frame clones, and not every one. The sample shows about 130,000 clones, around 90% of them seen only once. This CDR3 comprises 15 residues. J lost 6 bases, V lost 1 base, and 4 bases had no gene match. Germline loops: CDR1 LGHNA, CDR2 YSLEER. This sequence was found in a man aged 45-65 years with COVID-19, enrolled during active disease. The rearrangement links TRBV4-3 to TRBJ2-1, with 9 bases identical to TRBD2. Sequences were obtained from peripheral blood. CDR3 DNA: TGCGCCAGCAGCCAAGTAACTAGCGGGTCCAATGAGCAGTTCTTC. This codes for CASSQVTSGSNEQFF.